This is a list of T cell receptor beta chains from one sample in a study of spatial heterogeneity in lung cancer. MiXCR, run by TCRdb on the 5' RACE reads, gives a single entry per CDR3 protein. The data contain some 96,000 distinct CDR3 sequences, 3.5% to 5% of them singletons. The sequencing used lung tumor tissue, collected at surgery. These receptors all come from a male donor with early-stage non-small cell lung cancer. Both conserved end residues are part of each CDR3. The D gene is left open where the match is weak. A clone size is listed for some rows: how often the clone was seen (once, few, many), or a class if it is expanded.

cdr3_nt: TGCGCCAGCAGCGTGGGACTAGCGAGTTTCAATGAGCAGTTCTTC
cdr3_aa: CASSVGLASFNEQFF
v_call: TRBV5-1
d_call: TRBD2
clone_size: NA
j_call: TRBJ2-1

cdr3_nt: TGTGCCACCAGCAGAGATTGGGAGAACGGAGAGACCCAGTACTTC
cdr3_aa: CATSRDWENGETQYF
v_call: TRBV15
d_call: NA
clone_size: many
j_call: TRBJ2-5

cdr3_nt: TGCGCCAGCAGCTTGGAGGGGGACAGCACAGATACGCAGTATTTT
cdr3_aa: CASSLEGDSTDTQYF
v_call: TRBV5-1
d_call: NA
clone_size: many
j_call: TRBJ2-3

cdr3_nt: TGTGCCAGCAGCCAAGATCAGAACAGGGGAAGCTATGGCTACACCTTC
cdr3_aa: CASSQDQNRGSYGYTF
v_call: TRBV4-2
d_call: TRBD1
clone_size: NA
j_call: TRBJ1-2

cdr3_nt: TGTGCCAGCAGTACCGGGACAGGGTCTGTTATTGCTGAAGCTTTCTTT
cdr3_aa: CASSTGTGSVIAEAFF
v_call: TRBV27
d_call: TRBD1
clone_size: many
j_call: TRBJ1-1

cdr3_nt: TGTGCCAGCAAGGCCTCGACCGTCTCTGGGGCCAACGTCCTGACTTTC
cdr3_aa: CASKASTVSGANVLTF
v_call: TRBV11-2
d_call: NA
clone_size: many
j_call: TRBJ2-6

cdr3_nt: TGCAGTGCTATTGACAGGGTAACAGATACGCAGTATTTT
cdr3_aa: CSAIDRVTDTQYF
v_call: TRBV20-1
d_call: TRBD1
clone_size: many
j_call: TRBJ2-3

cdr3_nt: TGCGCCAGCAGATTGGGAGGGGGCAATTCTGAAGCTTTCTTT
cdr3_aa: CASRLGGGNSEAFF
v_call: TRBV5-1
d_call: TRBD1
clone_size: many
j_call: TRBJ1-1

cdr3_nt: TGTGCCAGCAGCCAAGACGGAGCAACCACAGATACGCAGTATTTT
cdr3_aa: CASSQDGATTDTQYF
v_call: TRBV3-1
d_call: NA
clone_size: many
j_call: TRBJ2-3

cdr3_nt: TGTGCCAGCAACCCCGGGACAGGGGGCGTCGGCGGAAAACTGTTTTTT
cdr3_aa: CASNPGTGGVGGKLFF
v_call: TRBV6-1
d_call: TRBD1
clone_size: NA
j_call: TRBJ1-4

cdr3_nt: TGTGCCAGCAGCGGGAATCGCCGGAACACCGGGGAGCTGTTTTTT
cdr3_aa: CASSGNRRNTGELFF
v_call: TRBV7-9
d_call: NA
clone_size: many
j_call: TRBJ2-2

cdr3_nt: TGCGCCAGCAGAGTTCAGAATGAAGAGACCCAGTACTTC
cdr3_aa: CASRVQNEETQYF
v_call: TRBV5-1
d_call: NA
clone_size: many
j_call: TRBJ2-5

cdr3_nt: TGTGCCAGCAGTTTACGGTTGGGGTACGGTAAGACCCAGTACTTC
cdr3_aa: CASSLRLGYGKTQYF
v_call: TRBV12-3/TRBV12-4
d_call: NA
clone_size: NA
j_call: TRBJ2-5

cdr3_nt: TGTGCCACCAGTGAATCGGGACTGAGCACCGGGGAGCTGTTTTTT
cdr3_aa: CATSESGLSTGELFF
v_call: TRBV24-1
d_call: NA
clone_size: many
j_call: TRBJ2-2